One and the same sample provided the 21 T cell receptor beta chains below, sequenced in a study of blood T cell repertoires in COVID-19. Libraries were prepared by immunoSEQ multiplex PCR; TCRdb keeps only in-frame clonotypes and omits some of them. Of around 120,000 clones in the sample, roughly 90% were seen once. Sequenced material: peripheral blood. These receptor sequences come from a man between 45 and 60 years old with acute or convalescent COVID-19.

J is TRBJ2-2 and V is TRBV7-2; D gene ambiguous. V shed 2 bases and J shed 6 bases, with 4 bases lying between them. This CDR3 region has 12 residues. Germline lookup yields CDR1 SGHTA and CDR2 FQGNSA. CDR3 residues: CASSLLSGELFF. As DNA, the CDR3 is TGTGCCAGCAGCTTACTCTCCGGGGAGCTGTTTTTT.

Here the CDR3 DNA reads TGTGCCAGCAGATTTTCAGGGATCATCTACGAGCAGTACTTC. Translating gives CASRFSGIIYEQYF. The chain employs TRBV27 and TRBJ2-7; D perhaps matches TRBD1 (5 bases). The germline V gene encodes CDR1 MNHEY and CDR2 SMNVEV (reference sequence). The germline V and J ends were trimmed by 6 bases and 3 bases, with 15 bases remaining between them. The CDR3 is 14 amino acids.

This sequence joins TRBV24-1 and TRBJ2-3; a weak D match, TRBD1 (5 bases). Between the trimmed V and J ends, which lost 5 bases and 2 bases, there was a span of 13 bases. Germline CDR1 reads KGHDR; CDR2 reads SFDVKD. The CDR3 runs 15 residues. Here the CDR3 DNA reads TGTGCCACCAGTGTTAAAGTGGGGCACACAGATACGCAGTATTTT. Translating gives CATSVKVGHTDTQYF.

This chain links TRBV7-2 with TRBJ1-2, with D possibly matching TRBD1 (6 bases). This CDR3 is 15 amino acids long. Germline assignment: CDR1 SGHTA and CDR2 FQGNSA. V dropped 1 base and J dropped 2 bases, with 11 bases sitting between them. For the CDR3, the DNA is TGTGCCAGCAGCTTAGTGTTTCAGGGGAACTATGGCTACACCTTC. It encodes CASSLVFQGNYGYTF.

The genes are TRBV6-4 and TRBJ1-2; 7 bases align to TRBD1. V lost 4 bases to trimming and J lost 1 base; unmatched junction nucleotides: 3. Germline V gene sequence: CDR1 MRHNA, CDR2 SNTAGT. This CDR3 comprises 14 residues. As DNA, the CDR3 is TGTGCCAGCAGTGGTTCAGGGGGTAACTATGGCTACACCTTC. The encoded protein is CASSGSGGNYGYTF.

This clone was picked up one time. The V call is TRBV27, the J call TRBJ2-1, with D unclear. Trimming took 5 bases from V and 8 from J, leaving 13 bases between them. Germline V gene lookup returns CDR1 MNHEY and CDR2 SMNVEV (reference sequence). The length of the CDR3 is 13 residues. In nucleotides, the CDR3 is TGTGCCAGCAGTCCGGGTAGGTGGGATGAGCAGTTCTTC. Its translation: CASSPGRWDEQFF.

V is TRBV6-6 and J is TRBJ1-6, with 8 bases matching TRBD1. CDR1 is MNHNY, CDR2 SVGAGI, per germline (reference sequence). J gave up 7 bases and V 7 bases, and 3 bases lay outside the gene matches. This CDR3 has 13 residues. The CDR3 is CASTRTGNSPLHF. CDR3 sequence (DNA): TGTGCCAGCACACGGACAGGGAATTCACCCCTCCACTTT.

This clone occurred once. Within the sample, other DNA sequences also encode this same CDR3. The rearrangement joins TRBV10-1 to TRBJ2-2; D remains unclear. This CDR3 is 13 amino acids long. Trimming stripped 3 bases from V and 4 bases from J, with 6 bases between. The V gene's germline CDR1 is WNHNN and CDR2 SYGVQD (reference sequence). The CDR3 region has the DNA TGCGCCAGCAGTGACCGAGGCACCGGGGAGCTGTTTTTT. This encodes CASSDRGTGELFF.

The DNA for the CDR3 is TGTGCCAGCAGCGGCGGGAGAGAAGAGACCCAGTACTTC. This sequence encodes CASSGGREETQYF. V usage is TRBV11-3 and J usage is TRBJ2-5, with TRBD2 matching over 7 bases. This CDR3 contains 13 residues. The germline gives CDR1 SGHNT, CDR2 YENEEA. The junction had 3 bases not matched to a gene; V was cut back by 5 bases and J by 3 bases.

The J gene is TRBJ2-2, the V gene TRBV6-2 or TRBV6-3; a weak D match, TRBD2 (5 bases). The CDR3 is 16 amino acids. Germline CDR1 reads MNHEY; CDR2 reads SVGEGT. Trimming removed 2 bases from V and 5 bases from J, with 15 bases in between. In DNA form, the CDR3 reads TGTGCCAGCAGTTACCCCCACTCCCCGGGGACCGGGGAGCTGTTTTTT. This encodes CASSYPHSPGTGELFF.

This sequence joins TRBV6-5 and TRBJ1-4; 7 nucleotides agree with TRBD1. V was clipped by 6 bases and J by 8 bases; unmatched bases: 12. Germline V gene lookup returns CDR1 MNHEY and CDR2 SVGAGI. The CDR3 loop spans 15 amino acids. Here the CDR3 reads CASSYAGGSTEKLFF. The CDR3 region has the DNA TGTGCCAGCAGCTACGCAGGGGGATCAACCGAAAAACTGTTTTTT.

This clone has just one count. The chain recombines TRBV21-1 with TRBJ2-3; the table's TRBD2 call for D was not verified on the DNA. TRBV21-1 is a pseudogene segment. The CDR3 consists of 17 residues. The CDR3 DNA is TGTGCCAGCAGCACCTCGTTAGCGGGAGGTAGCACAGATACGCAGTATTTT. The encoded protein is CASSTSLAGGSTDTQYF.

The chain uses TRBV11-3 and TRBJ1-1; tentatively, D is TRBD1 (5 bases). CDR3 length: 14 amino acids. In germline, CDR1 is SGHNT, CDR2 YENEEA. The V end lost 5 bases, the J end lost 4 bases, and 14 bases lay between the germline ends. CDR3 in DNA: TGTGCCAGCAGCCCGCAAGCAGGGCCCACTGAAGCTTTCTTT. Its translation: CASSPQAGPTEAFF.

The chain joins TRBV2 to TRBJ1-2; no definite D call. V was shortened by 0 bases and J by 0 bases, with 5 bases between the two germline ends. The CDR3 spans 14 residues. Germline CDR1 and CDR2: SNHLY and FYNNEI. The CDR3: CASSEAQANYGYTF. For the CDR3, the DNA is TGTGCCAGCAGTGAAGCGCAGGCTAACTATGGCTACACCTTC.

The chain is built from TRBV19 and TRBJ2-3; TRBD2 matches 10 bases. The germline V gene has CDR1 LNHDA and CDR2 SQIVND (reference sequence). The junction had 7 bases not matched to a gene; V was cut back by 5 bases and J by 8 bases. This CDR3 has 14 residues. In DNA, the CDR3 is TGTGCCAGTAGTGATCGCCGGACTAGCGGTACGCAGTATTTT. It encodes CASSDRRTSGTQYF. Based on the CDR3 plus reference TRBV19 and TRBJ2-3, the full variable domain is DGGITQSPKYLFRKEGQNVTLSCEQNLNHDAMYWYRQDPGQGLRLIYYSQIVNDFQKGDIAEGYSVSREKKESFPLTVTSAQKNPTAFYLCASSDRRTSGTQYFGPGTRLTVL.

This clone was observed a single time. The chain recombines TRBV29-1 with TRBJ2-1; TRBD2 agrees at 11 bases. The CDR3 runs 16 residues. Trimming took 4 bases from V and 0 from J; bases not matched to a gene: 5. CDR1 SQVTM and CDR2 ANQGSEA come from the germline V gene. In DNA, the CDR3 is TGCAGCGTTGGCTTAGCGGGAGGGTACTCCTACAATGAGCAGTTCTTC. The encoded protein is CSVGLAGGYSYNEQFF.

The J gene is TRBJ1-1, the V gene TRBV19; 9 bases are shared with TRBD1. The length of the CDR3 is 15 residues. Germline CDR1 reads LNHDA; CDR2 reads SQIVND (reference sequence). The J segment lost 2 bases and the V segment lost 5 bases, leaving 6 bases of the junction unmatched. Here the CDR3 DNA reads TGTGCCAGTAGTGCTCCGGGACAGGGAAACACTGAAGCTTTCTTT. Protein product: CASSAPGQGNTEAFF.

This chain links TRBV11-2 with TRBJ2-3; 10 bases fit TRBD2. This CDR3 is built from 16 residues. V lost 5 bases and J lost 0; bases outside the gene matches: 5. Germline CDR1 SGHAT, CDR2 FQNNGV. The chain's CDR3 is CASSLLAGVSTDTQYF. CDR3 bases: TGTGCCAGCAGCCTCCTAGCGGGAGTAAGCACAGATACGCAGTATTTT.

The V call is TRBV6-5, the J call TRBJ2-7; 13 bases agree with TRBD2. This CDR3 has 15 residues. The V gene end was trimmed by 8 bases and the J gene end by 4 bases; junction bases not matched to a gene: 8. Germline CDR1 is MNHEY and CDR2 is SVGAGI. The CDR3 bases are TGTGCCAGCTCACTAGCGGGAGGGCCGGGATACGAGCAGTACTTC. Its protein is CASSLAGGPGYEQYF.

This chain links TRBV7-2 with TRBJ2-7; 10 bases are shared with TRBD2. Germline-derived CDR1 and CDR2 are SGHTA and FQGNSA. The CDR3 contains 17 residues. The V gene end was trimmed by 1 base and the J gene end by 3 bases; junction bases not matched to a gene: 9. The CDR3 loop is CASSLEASGSVSYEQYF. The DNA for the CDR3 is TGTGCCAGCAGCTTAGAGGCTAGCGGGAGTGTAAGCTACGAGCAGTACTTC.

This chain uses TRBV12-5 with TRBJ2-3; 9 bases agree with TRBD2. Germline trimming cut 5 bases from V and 1 base from J; bases unmatched to any gene: 4. The CDR3 contains 15 residues. Germline lookup yields CDR1 LGHNT and CDR2 FRNRAP. The CDR3 protein is CASGGSGRRTDTQYF. As DNA, the CDR3 is TGTGCTAGTGGTGGGAGCGGGAGGCGCACAGATACGCAGTATTTT.